These T cell receptor beta chains were read from a single sample in a study of graft-versus-host responses after intestinal transplantation. No antigen is known for these receptors. Profiled with immunoSEQ multiplex PCR; TCRdb holds only in-frame clones, not every one. The sample carries about 71,000 clones, approximately 94% recorded once. This specimen was unstimulated CD8+ T cells sorted from spleen or lymph node cells, taken before intestinal transplant. The receptors were gathered from a human donor who received an intestinal transplant. CDR3s include the opening cysteine and the closing phenylalanine or tryptophan. D genes are given only for firm matches. Clone size, where shown, is once, few, many, or a class for clones that have expanded.

d_gene	v_gene	j_gene	abundance	CDR3nt	CDR3aa
TRBD1	TRBV27	TRBJ1-2	few	TGTGCCAGCAATCCAGGGGGGGAGGACTATGGCTACACCTTC	CASNPGGEDYGYTF
-	TRBV15	TRBJ1-5	-	TGTGCCACCAGCAGAGTTTCGAATAGCAATCAGCCCCAGCATTTT	CATSRVSNSNQPQHF
TRBD1	TRBV19	TRBJ2-1	-	TGTGCCAGTAGTAGCTGGTTTACAGGGGGAGCAAACAATGAGCAGTTCTTC	CASSSWFTGGANNEQFF
TRBD1	TRBV6-1	TRBJ1-6	-	TGTGCCAGCACGCAGGGGGGATCACCCCTCCACTTT	CASTQGGSPLHF
-	TRBV19	TRBJ1-2	-	TGTGCCAGTAGGTCCAGAGGCTACACCTTC	CASRSRGYTF
-	TRBV4-2	TRBJ2-7	-	TGTGTCAGCAGCCAAGATAGGAGCGGGTCCTACGAGCAGTACTTC	CVSSQDRSGSYEQYF
-	TRBV27	TRBJ2-7	once	TGTGCCAGCAGTTTGAGTTTTTCAGGGTTCGAGCAGTACTTC	CASSLSFSGFEQYF
-	TRBV7-9	TRBJ2-3	-	TGTGCCAGCAGCTTGGATCTGATGGCGGGGCCTAGCACAGATACGCAGTATTTT	CASSLDLMAGPSTDTQYF
TRBD1	TRBV27	TRBJ1-5	once	TGTGCCAGCAGTTTATCAGGGGGCGAGGGGAATCAGCCCCAGCATTTT	CASSLSGGEGNQPQHF
-	TRBV6-5	TRBJ1-2	-	TGTGCCAGCAGTTGGAGTCCCGGGTCCTATGGCTACACCTTC	CASSWSPGSYGYTF
-	TRBV30	TRBJ1-2	-	TGTGCCTCCAACAGCTACAGGTCTGGCTACACCTTC	CASNSYRSGYTF
-	TRBV21-1	TRBJ2-7	-	TGTGCCAGCACAAGGGTCGACAGTCCCTACGAGCAGTACTTC	CASTRVDSPYEQYF
TRBD2	TRBV6-1	TRBJ2-7	-	TGTGCCAGCAGTGAATTAATTAGCGGGTCCTACGAGCAGTACTTC	CASSELISGSYEQYF
TRBD1	TRBV4-2	TRBJ2-1	-	TGTGCCAGCAGCCGAACAGGGGTCTCCTACAATGAGCAGTTCTTC	CASSRTGVSYNEQFF
-	TRBV13	TRBJ1-2	-	TGTGCCAGCAGCAACGGACAGAACTATGGCTACACCTTC	CASSNGQNYGYTF
-	TRBV6-5	TRBJ2-3	-	TGTGCCAGCAGCGTAGCGGACCCTAGCACAGATACGCAGTATTTT	CASSVADPSTDTQYF
-	TRBV6-5	TRBJ2-7	-	TGTGCCAGCAGTTACGGGGTGGGAGAGGCCTACGAGCAGTACTTC	CASSYGVGEAYEQYF
TRBD2	TRBV7-9	TRBJ2-5	-	TGTGCCAGCAGCTCCTCAAAAGGTAGGACTAGCGGGAGTGCGGAGACCCAGTACTTC	CASSSSKGRTSGSAETQYF
-	TRBV5-6	TRBJ2-7	-	TGTGCCAGCAGCTTGGGGACCAGCTCCTACGAGCAGTACTTC	CASSLGTSSYEQYF
TRBD2	TRBV11-2	TRBJ2-3	-	TGTGCCAGCAGCCTGAGCGGGAGGGACACAGATACGCAGTATTTT	CASSLSGRDTDTQYF
TRBD1	TRBV6-6	TRBJ1-2	-	TGTGCCAGCAGTTCTAGTTACGGGACAGGGGATGGCTACACCTTC	CASSSSYGTGDGYTF
-	TRBV9	TRBJ2-1	-	TGTGCCAGCAGCCCGGGCCATGCGGAGGATGGTGAGCAGTTCTTC	CASSPGHAEDGEQFF
-	TRBV27	TRBJ2-7	-	TGTGCCAGCAGCCCCTCGAGGGTTCCTTCCTACGAGCAGTACTTC	CASSPSRVPSYEQYF